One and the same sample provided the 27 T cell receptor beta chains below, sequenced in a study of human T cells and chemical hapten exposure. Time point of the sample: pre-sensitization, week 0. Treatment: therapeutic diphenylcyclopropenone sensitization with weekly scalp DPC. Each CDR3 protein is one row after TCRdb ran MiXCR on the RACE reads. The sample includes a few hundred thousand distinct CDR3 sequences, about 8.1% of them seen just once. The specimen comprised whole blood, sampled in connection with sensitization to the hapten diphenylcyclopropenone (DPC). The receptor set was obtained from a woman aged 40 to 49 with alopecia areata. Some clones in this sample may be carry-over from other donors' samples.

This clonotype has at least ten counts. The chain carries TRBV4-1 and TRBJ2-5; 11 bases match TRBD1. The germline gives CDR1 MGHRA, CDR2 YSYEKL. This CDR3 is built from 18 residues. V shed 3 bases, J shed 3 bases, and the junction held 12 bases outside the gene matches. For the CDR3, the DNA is TGCGCCAGCAGCCAGAGCAAAGGGACAGGGGGGTTGGAAGAGACCCAGTACTTC. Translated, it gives CASSQSKGTGGLEETQYF.

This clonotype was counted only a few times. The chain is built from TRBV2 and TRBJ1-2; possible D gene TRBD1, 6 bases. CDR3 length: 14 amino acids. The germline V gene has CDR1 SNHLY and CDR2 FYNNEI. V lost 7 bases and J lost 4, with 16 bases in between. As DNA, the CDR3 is TGTGCCAGCAAGACAAGACAGGCCTTCTATGGCTACACCTTC. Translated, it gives CASKTRQAFYGYTF.

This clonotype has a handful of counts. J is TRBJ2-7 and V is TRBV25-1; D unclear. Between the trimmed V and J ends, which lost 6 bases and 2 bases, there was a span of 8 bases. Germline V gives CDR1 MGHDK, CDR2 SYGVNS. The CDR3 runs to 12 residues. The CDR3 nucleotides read TGTGCCAGCAGAGGACCGACCTACGAGCAGTACTTC. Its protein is CASRGPTYEQYF.

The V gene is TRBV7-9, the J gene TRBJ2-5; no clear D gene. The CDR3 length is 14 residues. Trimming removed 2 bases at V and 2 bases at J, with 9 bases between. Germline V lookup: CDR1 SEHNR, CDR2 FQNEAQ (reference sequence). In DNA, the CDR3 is TGTGCCAGCAGCTTATTGGGTTCTCAAGAGACCCAGTACTTC. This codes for CASSLLGSQETQYF.

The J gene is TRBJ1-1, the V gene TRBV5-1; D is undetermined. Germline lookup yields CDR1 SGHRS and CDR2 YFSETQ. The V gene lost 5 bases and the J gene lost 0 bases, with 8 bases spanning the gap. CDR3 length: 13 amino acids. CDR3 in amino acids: CASRRTVNTEAFF. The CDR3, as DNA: TGCGCCAGCAGGAGGACGGTGAACACTGAAGCTTTCTTT. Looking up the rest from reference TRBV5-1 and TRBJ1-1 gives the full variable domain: KAGVTQTPRYLIKTRGQQVTLSCSPISGHRSVSWYQQTPGQGLQFLFEYFSETQRNKGNFPGRFSGRQFSNSRSEMNVSTLELGDSALYLCASRRTVNTEAFFGQGTRLTVV.

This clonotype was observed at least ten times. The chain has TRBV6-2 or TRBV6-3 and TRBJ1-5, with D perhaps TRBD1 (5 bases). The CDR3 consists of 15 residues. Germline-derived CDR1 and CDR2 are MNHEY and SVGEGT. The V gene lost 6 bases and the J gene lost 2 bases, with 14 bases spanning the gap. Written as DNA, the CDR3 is TGTGCCAGCAGCTACCAGGGACTAGGCAATCAGCCCCAGCATTTT. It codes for CASSYQGLGNQPQHF.

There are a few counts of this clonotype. The CDR3, as DNA: TGCAGCGGGGGCTCAGGGGTCATCACTGAAGCTTTCTTT. This sequence encodes CSGGSGVITEAFF. The chain links TRBV29-1 to TRBJ1-1, with D perhaps TRBD1 (6 bases). Germline values: CDR1 SQVTM, CDR2 ANQGSEA. The CDR3 length is 13 residues. Trimming stripped 7 bases from V and 4 bases from J, with 16 bases between.

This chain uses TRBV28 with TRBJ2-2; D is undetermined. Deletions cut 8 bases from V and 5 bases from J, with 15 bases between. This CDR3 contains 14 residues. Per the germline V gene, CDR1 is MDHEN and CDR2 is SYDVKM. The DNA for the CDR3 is TGTGCCAGCCTCAGCCAGCCAGGAACCGGGGAGCTGTTTTTT. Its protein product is CASLSQPGTGELFF.

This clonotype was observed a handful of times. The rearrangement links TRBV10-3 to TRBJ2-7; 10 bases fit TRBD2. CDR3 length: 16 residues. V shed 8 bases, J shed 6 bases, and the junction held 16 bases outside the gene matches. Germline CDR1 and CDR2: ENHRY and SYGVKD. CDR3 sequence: CAISRGASGSPAEQYF. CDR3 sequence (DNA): TGTGCCATCTCCCGGGGGGCTAGCGGGAGCCCTGCCGAGCAGTACTTC.

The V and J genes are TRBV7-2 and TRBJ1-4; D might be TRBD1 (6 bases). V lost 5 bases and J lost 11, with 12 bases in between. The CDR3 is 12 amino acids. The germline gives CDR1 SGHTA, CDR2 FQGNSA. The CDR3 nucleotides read TGTGCCAGCAGCCTCGACAGGACGAAACTGTTTTTT. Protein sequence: CASSLDRTKLFF.

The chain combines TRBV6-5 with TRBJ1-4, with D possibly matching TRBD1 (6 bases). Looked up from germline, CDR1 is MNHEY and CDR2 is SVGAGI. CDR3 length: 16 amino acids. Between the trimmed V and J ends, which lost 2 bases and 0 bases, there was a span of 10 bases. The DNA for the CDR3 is TGTGCCAGCAGTTACGCCAGACAGGCAACTAATGAAAAACTGTTTTTT. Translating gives CASSYARQATNEKLFF.

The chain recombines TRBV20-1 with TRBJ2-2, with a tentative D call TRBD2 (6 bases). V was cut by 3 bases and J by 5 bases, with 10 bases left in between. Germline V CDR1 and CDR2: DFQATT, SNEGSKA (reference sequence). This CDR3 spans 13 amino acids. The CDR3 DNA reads TGCAGTGCTAGTGGCGGGATGACCGGGGAGCTGTTTTTT. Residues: CSASGGMTGELFF.

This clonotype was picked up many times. In DNA, the CDR3 is TGTGCCAGCAGCCCCCGACAGGGGGGTAGTGAAAAACTGTTTTTT. Residues: CASSPRQGGSEKLFF. The chain has TRBV7-2 and TRBJ1-4, with 9 nucleotides matching TRBD1. The CDR3 totals 15 residues. J lost 7 bases, V lost 5 bases, and 8 bases had no gene match. Germline V gives CDR1 SGHTA, CDR2 FQGNSA.

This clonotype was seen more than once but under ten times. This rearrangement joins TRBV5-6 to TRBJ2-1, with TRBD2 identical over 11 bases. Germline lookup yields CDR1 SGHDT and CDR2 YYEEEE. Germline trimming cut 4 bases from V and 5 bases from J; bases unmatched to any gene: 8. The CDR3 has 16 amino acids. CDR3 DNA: TGTGCCAGCAGCAGGGCTAGCGGGAGGCAGAACAATGAGCAGTTCTTC. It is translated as CASSRASGRQNNEQFF.

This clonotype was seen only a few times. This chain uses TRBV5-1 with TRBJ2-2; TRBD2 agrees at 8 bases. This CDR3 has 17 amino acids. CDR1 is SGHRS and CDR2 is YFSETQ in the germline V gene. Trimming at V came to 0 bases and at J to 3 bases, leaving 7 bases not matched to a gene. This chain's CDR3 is CASSLEAGTSYTGELFF. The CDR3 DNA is TGCGCCAGCAGCTTGGAGGCCGGGACTAGTTACACCGGGGAGCTGTTTTTT.

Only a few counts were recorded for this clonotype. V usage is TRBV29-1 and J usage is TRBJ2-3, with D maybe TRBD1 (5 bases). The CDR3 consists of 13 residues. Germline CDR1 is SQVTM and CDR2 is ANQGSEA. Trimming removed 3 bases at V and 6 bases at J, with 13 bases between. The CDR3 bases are TGCAGCGTTGACAGGGATCTCTCGGATACGCAGTATTTT. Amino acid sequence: CSVDRDLSDTQYF.

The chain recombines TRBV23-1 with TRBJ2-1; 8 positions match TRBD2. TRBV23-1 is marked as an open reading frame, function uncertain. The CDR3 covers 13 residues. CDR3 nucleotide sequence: TGCCCCCCGCAAAGCGGGAGAGTTACTGAGCAGTTCTTC. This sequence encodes CPPQSGRVTEQFF.

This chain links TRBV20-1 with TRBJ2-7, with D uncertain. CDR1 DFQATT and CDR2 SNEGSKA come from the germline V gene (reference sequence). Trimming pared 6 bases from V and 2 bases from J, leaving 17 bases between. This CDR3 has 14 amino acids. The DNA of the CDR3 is TGCAGTGCCCGCCGATATGCCCAGACCTACGAGCAGTACTTC. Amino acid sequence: CSARRYAQTYEQYF.

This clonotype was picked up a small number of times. The CDR3 is CASSQDRQGWDNSPLHF. In nucleotides, the CDR3 is TGTGCCAGCAGCCAAGACCGACAGGGATGGGATAATTCACCCCTCCACTTT. The gene calls are TRBV4-2 and TRBJ1-6; 7 nucleotides match TRBD1. Germline-derived CDR1 and CDR2 are LGHNA and YNFKEQ. The CDR3 runs 17 residues. The V segment lost 0 bases and the J segment 5 bases; nucleotides outside the gene matches: 7.

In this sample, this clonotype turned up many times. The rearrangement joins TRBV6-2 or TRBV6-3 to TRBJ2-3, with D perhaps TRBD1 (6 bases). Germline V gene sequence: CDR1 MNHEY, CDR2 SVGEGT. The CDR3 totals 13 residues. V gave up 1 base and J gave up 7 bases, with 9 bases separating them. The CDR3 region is CASSYLQGNTQYF. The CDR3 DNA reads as TGTGCCAGCAGTTACTTGCAGGGGAATACGCAGTATTTT.

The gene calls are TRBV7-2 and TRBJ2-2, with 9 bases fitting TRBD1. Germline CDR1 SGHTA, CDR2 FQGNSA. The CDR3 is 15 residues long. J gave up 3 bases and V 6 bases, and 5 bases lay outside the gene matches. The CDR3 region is CASRAGQGYTGELFF. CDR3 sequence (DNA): TGTGCCAGCAGGGCCGGACAGGGGTACACCGGGGAGCTGTTTTTT.

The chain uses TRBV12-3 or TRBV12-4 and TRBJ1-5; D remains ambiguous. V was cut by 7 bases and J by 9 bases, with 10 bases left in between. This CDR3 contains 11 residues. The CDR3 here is CASMGSWPQHF. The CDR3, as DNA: TGTGCCAGCATGGGGTCCTGGCCCCAGCATTTT.

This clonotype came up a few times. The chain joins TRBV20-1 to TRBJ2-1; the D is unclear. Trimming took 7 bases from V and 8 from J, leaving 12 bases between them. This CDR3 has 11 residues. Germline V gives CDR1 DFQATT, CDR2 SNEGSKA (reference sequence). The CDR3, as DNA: TGCAGTGTTAGCCACAGCCATGAGCAGTTCTTC. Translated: CSVSHSHEQFF.

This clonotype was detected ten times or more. Here the CDR3 DNA reads TGTGCCAGCATCCGGTCCCCAAACAGGAACCTCCCCTCTGGAAACACCATATATTTT. It encodes CASIRSPNRNLPSGNTIYF. This chain joins TRBV21-1 and TRBJ1-3. TRBV21-1 is termed a pseudogene. The CDR3 covers 19 residues.

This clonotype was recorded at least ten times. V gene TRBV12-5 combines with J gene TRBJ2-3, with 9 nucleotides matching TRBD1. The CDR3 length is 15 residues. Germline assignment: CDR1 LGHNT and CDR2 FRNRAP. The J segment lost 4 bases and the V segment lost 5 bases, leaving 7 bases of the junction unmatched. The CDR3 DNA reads TGTGCTAGTGGTCCGGGACAGGGTCTCGCAGATACGCAGTATTTT. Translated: CASGPGQGLADTQYF.

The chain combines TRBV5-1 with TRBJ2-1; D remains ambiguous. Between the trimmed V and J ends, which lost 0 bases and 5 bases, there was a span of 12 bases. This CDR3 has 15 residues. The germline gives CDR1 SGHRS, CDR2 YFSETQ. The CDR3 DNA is TGCGCCAGCAGCTTGGCCTACCAATTGAACAATGAGCAGTTCTTC. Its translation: CASSLAYQLNNEQFF.

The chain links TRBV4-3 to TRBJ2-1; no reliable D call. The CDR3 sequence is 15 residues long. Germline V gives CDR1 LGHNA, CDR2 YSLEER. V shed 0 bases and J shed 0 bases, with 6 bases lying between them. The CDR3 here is CASSQDASSYNEQFF. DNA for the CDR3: TGCGCCAGCAGCCAAGATGCTAGCTCCTACAATGAGCAGTTCTTC.